The rows below give T cell receptor beta chains drawn from one sample of a study of T cells after yellow fever vaccination. From the 5' RACE reads, TCRdb called clonotypes with MiXCR, one entry per CDR3 protein. The table lists 400,000 or so distinct CDR3 sequences, 6.2% of them singletons. The specimen was PBMCs, collected 5 days after the yellow fever booster vaccination. These receptors were taken from a man younger than 45 who received the YFV17D yellow fever vaccine. Each CDR3 is given with its conserved first and last residue. Each record gives: V gene, J gene, clone size, D gene, CDR3 protein, CDR3 DNA. The D gene is left open where the match is weak. Only some rows state a clone size, as once, few, many or a class for expanded clones.

>TRBV12-3/TRBV12-4|TRBJ2-3|NA|NA
CASRLAGGADTQYF
TGTGCCAGCAGATTGGCTGGCGGGGCAGATACGCAGTATTTT
>TRBV5-1|TRBJ2-7|few|NA
CASSLRGLKEQYF
TGCGCCAGCAGCTTGAGGGGACTCAAGGAGCAGTACTTC
>TRBV20-1|TRBJ2-1|few|TRBD2
CSARPSGRPNEQFF
TGCAGTGCTAGACCTAGCGGGAGGCCCAATGAGCAGTTCTTC
>TRBV20-1|TRBJ2-7|NA|TRBD2
CSALYPGGRSYEQYF
TGCAGTGCCCTCTACCCGGGAGGTAGGTCCTACGAGCAGTACTTC
>TRBV19|TRBJ2-2|few|TRBD2
CASIRKAGSGELFF
TGTGCCAGTATCCGGAAAGCGGGATCCGGGGAGCTGTTTTTT
>TRBV7-2|TRBJ2-7|many|NA
CASSRVGSSYEQYF
TGTGCCAGCAGCCGAGTAGGGTCCTCCTACGAGCAGTACTTC
>TRBV12-3/TRBV12-4|TRBJ2-2|few|TRBD2
CASSYEAGVWTGELFF
TGTGCCAGCAGCTACGAGGCGGGAGTATGGACCGGGGAGCTGTTTTTT
>TRBV20-1|TRBJ2-5|many|TRBD1
CSARRGQPKETQYF
TGCAGTGCTCGAAGGGGACAGCCGAAAGAGACCCAGTACTTC
>TRBV9|TRBJ2-1|few|NA
CASSGTPGGHEQFF
TGTGCCAGCAGCGGAACCCCTGGGGGCCATGAGCAGTTCTTC
>TRBV20-1|TRBJ2-7|NA|TRBD1
CCARDRVSYYEQYF
TGCTGTGCTAGAGACAGGGTGAGCTACTACGAGCAGTACTTC
>TRBV12-3/TRBV12-4|TRBJ2-2|NA|NA
CASSLALARRPKNTGELFF
TGTGCCAGCAGTTTAGCGCTGGCCCGCAGGCCGAAGAACACCGGGGAGCTGTTTTTT
>TRBV9|TRBJ2-7|NA|TRBD2
CARTPSGAMRHSYEQYF
TGTGCTCGCACCCCCAGCGGGGCGATGAGACATAGTTACGAGCAGTACTTC
>TRBV29-1|TRBJ2-2|few|TRBD2
CSVTPGLAGHGELFF
TGCAGCGTGACCCCGGGACTAGCGGGACACGGGGAGCTGTTTTTT
>TRBV9|TRBJ1-5|few|NA
CASSVGGANNQPQHF
TGTGCCAGCAGCGTTGGGGGGGCTAACAATCAGCCCCAGCATTTT
>TRBV20-1|TRBJ1-1|NA|NA
CSARDPGELNTEAFF
TGCAGTGCTAGAGACCCAGGGGAACTGAACACTGAAGCTTTCTTT
>TRBV5-1|TRBJ2-1|few|TRBD2
CASSQQLLGTRYNEQFF
TGCGCCAGCAGCCAACAACTCCTCGGGACTAGGTACAATGAGCAGTTCTTC
>TRBV5-6|TRBJ2-7|NA|NA
CASSPAAGFETNSREQYF
TGTGCCAGCAGCCCGGCCGCGGGGTTTGAGACAAATTCGCGCGAGCAGTACTTC
>TRBV5-1|TRBJ2-2|few|TRBD2
CASSLGLGTSPNLNTGELFF
TGCGCCAGCAGCCTGGGTCTTGGGACTAGCCCAAATCTTAACACCGGGGAGCTGTTTTTT
>TRBV7-2|TRBJ2-7|few|NA
CASSPQLHSGYEQYF
TGTGCCAGCAGCCCCCAACTCCATTCCGGCTACGAGCAGTACTTC
>TRBV6-2/TRBV6-3|TRBJ2-7|few|NA
CASRSRDWSSYEQYF
TGTGCCAGCAGATCCCGGGACTGGAGCTCCTACGAGCAGTACTTC
>TRBV20-1|TRBJ1-6|NA|NA
CSARLRGSSRSPLHF
TGCAGTGCTAGATTGAGGGGGTCCTCGCGGTCACCCCTCCACTTT
>TRBV7-9|TRBJ1-2|few|NA
CASSLAVSLFGYTF
TGTGCCAGCAGCTTAGCGGTCAGTCTCTTTGGCTACACCTTC
>TRBV5-1|TRBJ2-1|NA|TRBD2
CASSLGGTSGNNEQFF
TGCGCCAGCAGCTTGGGTGGGACTAGCGGAAACAATGAGCAGTTCTTC
>TRBV18|TRBJ1-6|NA|TRBD1
CASSPNRQGNSPLHF
TGTGCCAGCTCACCAAATCGACAGGGCAATTCACCCCTCCACTTT
>TRBV29-1|TRBJ2-5|many|NA
CSVDEGLETQYF
TGCAGCGTTGACGAGGGGTTAGAGACCCAGTACTTC
>TRBV27|TRBJ2-7|many|NA
CASRLTANEQYF
TGTGCCAGCAGGCTCACCGCGAACGAGCAGTACTTC
>TRBV20-1|TRBJ2-7|NA|NA
CSARDSAVLSYEQYF
TGCAGTGCTAGGGATTCAGCGGTCCTATCCTACGAGCAGTACTTC
>TRBV7-2|TRBJ2-7|NA|TRBD2
CASSLAVLAGASYEQYF
TGTGCCAGCAGCTTAGCCGTCCTAGCGGGGGCGTCCTACGAGCAGTACTTC
>TRBV7-9|TRBJ2-7|NA|NA
CASSLAGSRDNEQYF
TGTGCCAGCAGCTTAGCAGGTTCGCGGGACAACGAGCAGTACTTC
>TRBV14|TRBJ2-4|few|TRBD1
CASSTGDRGGIQYF
TGTGCCAGCTCTACCGGGGACAGGGGAGGCATTCAGTACTTC
>TRBV11-2|TRBJ1-1|NA|TRBD1
CASSPWTGTNTEAFF
TGTGCCAGCAGCCCCTGGACAGGGACGAACACTGAAGCTTTCTTT
>TRBV10-3|TRBJ2-3|many|NA
CAIRRGAEGSADTQYF
TGTGCCATCAGGAGGGGAGCTGAAGGGAGCGCAGATACGCAGTATTTT
>TRBV7-2|TRBJ2-5|many|TRBD1
CASSLNRGETQYF
TGTGCCAGCAGCCTCAACAGGGGAGAGACCCAGTACTTC
>TRBV11-1|TRBJ2-3|few|NA
CASSLNVDTQYF
TGTGCCAGCAGCTTGAACGTAGATACGCAGTATTTT
>TRBV4-3|TRBJ2-1|many|TRBD2
CASSSGTSGRAGYNEQFF
TGCGCCAGCAGCTCCGGGACTAGCGGGAGGGCCGGGTACAATGAGCAGTTCTTC
>TRBV6-1|TRBJ2-3|few|TRBD2
CASFAGGGTDTQYF
TGTGCCAGCTTCGCGGGAGGGGGGACAGATACGCAGTATTTT